Below, one T cell receptor beta chain is given with its context. Its antigen is unidentified. Sequencing was performed with immunoSEQ multiplex PCR; in TCRdb, only in-frame clones are kept and a portion is missing. The sample holds about 73,000 clones, more than 85% seen once. These data belong to a study of OX40 agonist ivuxolimab in advanced cancers. Overall study context: Each patient was given ivuxolimab into a vein every 2 weeks, at 0.01 to 10 mg/kg. Under the entry rules, prior anti-PD-1, anti-PD-L1 or anti-CTLA-4 therapy was allowed, and about 40% had some.

General study points: Among T cells, CD8+ cells averaged more expanded clones than CD4+ cells.

The germline V and J ends were trimmed by 7 bases and 7 bases, with 14 bases remaining between them. This CDR3 spans 12 amino acids. CDR1 is LNHDA and CDR2 is SQIVND in the germline V gene (reference sequence). The TCR originated in an adult with an advanced solid tumor such as melanoma, head and neck, liver or kidney cancer. The sample was CD4+ or CD8+ T cells sorted from blood, taken in a trial of the OX40 agonist ivuxolimab. The rearrangement uses TRBV19 and TRBJ2-7; unclear D gene. The CDR3 region has the DNA TGTGCCAGTAAATTGGGAAACGGGGAGCAGTACTTC. This translates into CASKLGNGEQYF.